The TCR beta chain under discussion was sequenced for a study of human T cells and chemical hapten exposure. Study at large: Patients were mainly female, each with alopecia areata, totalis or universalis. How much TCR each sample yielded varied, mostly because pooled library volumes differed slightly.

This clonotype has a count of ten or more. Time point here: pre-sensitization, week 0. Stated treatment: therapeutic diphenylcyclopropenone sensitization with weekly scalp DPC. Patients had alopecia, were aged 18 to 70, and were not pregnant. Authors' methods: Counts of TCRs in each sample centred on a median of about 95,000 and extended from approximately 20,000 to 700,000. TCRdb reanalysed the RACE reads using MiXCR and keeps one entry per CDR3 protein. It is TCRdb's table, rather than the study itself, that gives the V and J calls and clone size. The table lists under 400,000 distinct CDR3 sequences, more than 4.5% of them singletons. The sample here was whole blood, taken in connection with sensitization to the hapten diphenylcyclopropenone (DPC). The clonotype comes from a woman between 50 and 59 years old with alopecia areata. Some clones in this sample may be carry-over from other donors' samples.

In DNA form, the CDR3 reads TGCAGCGTGGGGACTGAAACTAACTATGGCTACACCTTC. This translates into CSVGTETNYGYTF. The J gene is TRBJ1-2, the V gene TRBV29-1; D is perhaps TRBD1 (5 bases). Germline V lookup: CDR1 SQVTM, CDR2 ANQGSEA. V was clipped by 6 bases and J by 0 bases, with 11 bases between them. This CDR3 spans 13 amino acids.